A single sample gave rise to the 27 T cell receptor beta chains below, sequenced in a study of blood T cells in healthy people across ages (dated by TCRdb to between 2015 and 2017). Library method: 5' RACE. TCRdb shows the sequencer as Illumina HiSeq 2500. A second PCR of roughly 6 to 11 cycles was run with a J-beta primer mix and a sample-barcoded 5' primer. The raw public reads went through TCRdb reprocessing: fastp at Q25, MiXCR clone calling, in-frame beta chains kept. Rows are combined by CDR3 protein, so each entry shows the most common genes and DNA. For this sample the table gives hundreds of thousands of distinct CDR3 sequences, of which 20% to 25% were detected only once. 3.6% of the sample lies in the top ten. Source material: blood. The receptors shown here come from a man in his 70s in good health.

This clonotype has at least ten counts. CDR3: CASSLPKREGRNEQFF. The CDR3 DNA follows: TGTGCCAGCAGCTTACCGAAGCGGGAGGGCCGCAATGAGCAGTTCTTC. This chain links TRBV5-4 with TRBJ2-5, with 10 bases aligning to TRBD2. The end of the DNA is better explained by TRBJ2-1, so the J call may be wrong. The CDR3 is 16 amino acids. The germline gives CDR1 SGHNT, CDR2 YYREEE (reference sequence).

The sample holds a few counts of this clonotype. J is TRBJ2-7 and V is TRBV20-1; TRBD2 might be the D (5 bases). Per germline, CDR1 DFQATT and CDR2 SNEGSKA (reference sequence). CDR3 length: 13 residues. The V and J ends lost 0 bases and 2 bases respectively, with 8 bases between them. The CDR3 DNA reads TGCAGTGCTAGAGAGCCGGGAACCTACGAGCAGTACTTC. Protein product: CSAREPGTYEQYF.

This clonotype has more than one count but fewer than ten. This chain joins TRBV7-9 and TRBJ2-2, with TRBD2 as a possible D gene (5 bases). Germline V gene data show CDR1 as SEHNR and CDR2 as FQNEAQ (reference sequence). V dropped 3 bases and J dropped 5 bases, with 7 bases sitting between them. The CDR3 has 13 amino acids. This chain's CDR3 is CASSFGSTGELFF. The CDR3 region has the DNA TGTGCCAGCAGCTTTGGGAGTACCGGGGAGCTGTTTTTT.

This clonotype was counted at least ten times. The rearrangement uses TRBV18 and TRBJ2-1; D might be TRBD2 (6 bases). There are 13 residues in the CDR3. CDR1 and CDR2 from the germline V gene are KGHSH and LQKENI. Trimming removed 0 bases from V and 7 bases from J, with 7 bases in between. CDR3 sequence: CASSPPGTNEQFF. CDR3 nucleotide sequence: TGTGCCAGCTCACCACCAGGGACTAATGAGCAGTTCTTC. Full variable domain (missing parts from reference TRBV18 and TRBJ2-1): NAGVMQNPRHLVRRRGQEARLRCSPMKGHSHVYWYRQLPEEGLKFMVYLQKENIIDESGMPKERFSAEFPKEGPSILRIQQVVRGDSAAYFCASSPPGTNEQFFGPGTRLTVL.

This clonotype showed up just once. The DNA of the CDR3 is TGTGCCAGCAGCTACGCCGGGACAGGGGTTAACTATGGCTACACCTTC. As protein: CASSYAGTGVNYGYTF. The chain joins TRBV5-5 to TRBJ1-2, with 10 bases lining up with TRBD1. The trim removed 3 bases at V and 1 base at J, leaving 6 bases unmatched. The CDR3 runs to 16 residues. From germline, CDR1 is SGHKS and CDR2 YYEKEE (reference sequence).

This chain links TRBV10-3 with TRBJ2-5; possibly TRBD2 for D (5 bases). The J call could be wrong; TRBJ2-1 is a better fit for the DNA end. Germline values: CDR1 ENHRY, CDR2 SYGVKD. The CDR3 sequence is 13 residues long. CDR3 sequence (DNA): TGTGCCATCAGTGAGTCGGGCGGGAATGAGCAGTTCTTC. This codes for CAISESGGNEQFF.

The V call is TRBV7-2, the J call TRBJ1-5; D is uncertain. V dropped 3 bases and J dropped 0 bases, with 15 bases sitting between them. Germline V gene sequence: CDR1 SGHTA, CDR2 FQGNSA. This CDR3 contains 17 residues. CDR3 amino acids: CASSFSGQLYSNQPQHF. The CDR3 DNA sequence: TGTGCCAGCAGCTTTAGCGGGCAGTTGTATAGCAATCAGCCCCAGCATTTT. Variable domain in full (rest from reference TRBV7-2 and TRBJ1-5): GAGVSQSPSNKVTEKGKDVELRCDPISGHTALYWYRQSLGQGLEFLIYFQGNSAPDKSGLPSDRFSAERTGGSVSTLTIQRTQQEDSAVYLCASSFSGQLYSNQPQHFGDGTRLSIL.

The chain has TRBV24-1 and TRBJ2-1; 9 nucleotides line up with TRBD2. Per germline, CDR1 KGHDR and CDR2 SFDVKD. The CDR3 covers 16 residues. After removal of 4 bases from V and 7 bases from J, the junction contained 10 bases not matched to a gene. CDR3 amino acids: CATSDKTSGPGNEQFF. CDR3 DNA sequence: TGTGCCACCAGTGACAAGACTAGCGGCCCGGGGAATGAGCAGTTCTTC.

There are many counts of this clonotype. The gene calls are TRBV5-6 and TRBJ2-2; 13 positions match TRBD2. V was pared by 5 bases and J by 8 bases, with 12 bases of the junction left unmatched. The CDR3 consists of 17 residues. The germline gives CDR1 SGHDT, CDR2 YYEEEE. The CDR3 here is CASRPRTSGSDGGELFF. The CDR3 DNA follows: TGTGCCAGCAGACCTCGGACTAGCGGGAGCGACGGGGGGGAGCTGTTTTTT.

The rearrangement uses TRBV5-1 and TRBJ1-2; maybe TRBD1 (5 bases). Germline V gene data show CDR1 as SGHRS and CDR2 as YFSETQ. The CDR3 covers 14 residues. The V gene lost 1 base and the J gene lost 10 bases, with 17 bases spanning the gap. The chain's CDR3 is CASSLPTPDGAYTF. The DNA for the CDR3 is TGCGCCAGCAGCTTGCCAACACCCGATGGGGCCTACACCTTC.

As DNA, the CDR3 is TGCAGTGCCCAAGCGCGGGACATCCAAGGCGAGCAGTACTTC. This encodes CSAQARDIQGEQYF. This chain links TRBV20-1 with TRBJ2-7; either TRBD1 or TRBD2 may fit D (6 bases each). Germline V gene data show CDR1 as DFQATT and CDR2 as SNEGSKA (reference sequence). V lost 6 bases to trimming and J lost 6 bases, with 21 bases between them. The CDR3 length is 14 residues.

Many counts were recorded for this clonotype. V is TRBV12-3 or TRBV12-4 and J is TRBJ2-7; 7 positions match TRBD1. The CDR3 runs to 14 residues. V shed 4 bases and J 2 bases; nucleotides not matched to a gene: 5. The CDR3 DNA follows: TGTGCCAGCAGTTCGGGGACAGTAACCTACGAGCAGTACTTC. Protein sequence: CASSSGTVTYEQYF.

The V gene is TRBV7-3, the J gene TRBJ2-5; D is unclear. The CDR3 is made up of 16 amino acids. The germline gives CDR1 SGHTA, CDR2 FQGTGA. The V and J ends lost 1 base and 5 bases respectively, with 17 bases between them. The CDR3 nucleotides read TGTGCCAGCAGCTTAAACGGGCGTCAGGTCGGGGAGACCCAGTACTTC. Its translation is CASSLNGRQVGETQYF.

This clonotype was observed a handful of times. The V call is TRBV10-1, the J call TRBJ2-1, with D perhaps assigned TRBD1 or TRBD2 (5 bases each). V was cut by 0 bases and J by 8 bases, with 17 bases left in between. The CDR3 loop spans 16 amino acids. CDR1 WNHNN and CDR2 SYGVQD come from the germline V gene (reference sequence). The CDR3 nucleotides read TGCGCCAGCAGTGAGTCCGGGGCACCAGTCCGGGATGAGCAGTTCTTC. This translates into CASSESGAPVRDEQFF.

The chain combines TRBV21-1 with TRBJ1-4. TRBV21-1 is recorded as a pseudogene. There are 15 residues in the CDR3. CDR3 DNA sequence: TGTGCCAGCAGCAAAGGAGGCAGCCCGAATGAAAAACTGTTTTTT. Translation: CASSKGGSPNEKLFF.

This clonotype was found a few times. The rearrangement links TRBV7-2 to TRBJ2-5; weak D call: TRBD2 (5 bases). The CDR3 has 17 residues. Germline CDR1 and CDR2: SGHTA and FQGNSA. Trimming shortened V by 2 bases and J by 1 base, and 17 bases separated the two germline ends. CDR3 sequence: CASSLRPVRGPQETQYF. The DNA of the CDR3 is TGTGCCAGCAGCTTAAGACCTGTCCGGGGTCCCCAAGAGACCCAGTACTTC.

This chain uses TRBV20-1 with TRBJ2-1, with TRBD2 identical over 9 bases. The CDR3 is made up of 16 amino acids. Trimming at V came to 1 base and at J to 1 base, leaving 5 bases not matched to a gene. Germline V gene data show CDR1 as DFQATT and CDR2 as SNEGSKA (reference sequence). The CDR3 spells CSARAAGGRSYNEQFF. The CDR3 region has the DNA TGCAGTGCTAGAGCGGCGGGAGGGAGGTCCTACAATGAGCAGTTCTTC.

This clonotype was observed a few times. J is TRBJ2-7 and V is TRBV20-1, with 13 positions matching TRBD2. This CDR3 has 15 residues. Germline V gene data show CDR1 as DFQATT and CDR2 as SNEGSKA (reference sequence). The ends lost 5 bases at V and 4 bases at J; junction bases unmatched: 8. The CDR3 region is CSASGTSGKKYEQYF. The DNA of the CDR3 is TGCAGTGCTTCCGGGACTAGCGGGAAGAAGTACGAGCAGTACTTC.

This clonotype was observed many times. The CDR3 is CASSQVGQETQYF. The CDR3 nucleotides read TGCGCCAGCAGCCAAGTCGGACAAGAGACCCAGTACTTC. The chain joins TRBV4-3 to TRBJ2-5; no reliable D call. Germline CDR1 reads LGHNA; CDR2 reads YSLEER. The CDR3 spans 13 residues. Between the trimmed V and J ends, which lost 1 base and 2 bases, there was a span of 5 bases.

This chain uses TRBV6-1 with TRBJ2-1; a weak D match, TRBD2 (6 bases). Germline-derived CDR1 and CDR2 are MNHNS and SASEGT. The length of the CDR3 is 15 residues. V was pared by 3 bases and J by 1 base, with 10 bases between. DNA of the CDR3: TGTGCCAGCAGTGATGGGACTGCTTCCTACAATGAGCAGTTCTTC. Its translation: CASSDGTASYNEQFF.

This clonotype came up a few times. The genes are TRBV2 and TRBJ2-5, with 10 nucleotides matching TRBD2. Germline V gene lookup returns CDR1 SNHLY and CDR2 FYNNEI. V lost 5 bases to trimming and J lost 5 bases; unmatched junction nucleotides: 8. The CDR3 extends over 15 amino acids. The CDR3 here is CASSKSGRAEETQYF. The CDR3 region has the DNA TGTGCCAGCAGTAAAAGCGGGAGGGCCGAGGAGACCCAGTACTTC.

The chain joins TRBV20-1 to TRBJ1-3; D not certain. Trimming pared 0 bases from V and 1 base from J, leaving 10 bases between. Germline lookup yields CDR1 DFQATT and CDR2 SNEGSKA (reference sequence). CDR3 length: 15 residues. The CDR3: CSAREGVESGNTIYF. The CDR3 nucleotides are TGCAGTGCTAGAGAGGGCGTCGAATCTGGAAACACCATATATTTT.

In its sample, this clonotype was seen many times. The CDR3 loop is CASSQEPSSYNEQFF. The DNA for the CDR3 is TGTGCCAGCAGCCAGGAACCGAGCTCCTACAATGAGCAGTTCTTC. This sequence joins TRBV4-2 and TRBJ2-1; D remains unclear. V lost 3 bases, J lost 0 bases, and 9 bases lay in between. This CDR3 region has 15 residues. Germline loops: CDR1 LGHNA, CDR2 YNFKEQ.

In this sample, this clonotype turned up many times. The chain combines TRBV12-3 or TRBV12-4 with TRBJ1-4; D gene ambiguous. Trimming took 4 bases from V and 6 from J, leaving 6 bases between them. The length of the CDR3 is 12 residues. CDR3 region: CASSSRDEKLFF. The CDR3 bases are TGTGCCAGCAGTTCTCGCGATGAAAAACTGTTTTTT.

V and J are TRBV29-1 and TRBJ2-5; D remains unclear. The DNA end is more similar to TRBJ2-1, so the J call may be wrong. CDR1 and CDR2 (germline): SQVTM, ANQGSEA. There are 12 residues in the CDR3. As DNA, the CDR3 is TGCAGCGGAAACTATCTTTACAATGAGCAGTTCTTC. This gives the protein CSGNYLYNEQFF.

This clonotype was counted a few times. The genes are TRBV5-1 and TRBJ1-1, with a tentative D call TRBD1 (5 bases). Germline assignment: CDR1 SGHRS and CDR2 YFSETQ. CDR3 size: 16 residues. V lost 0 bases, J lost 1 base, and 13 bases lay in between. CDR3 nucleotide sequence: TGCGCCAGCAGCTTGGCATATGGGGACGGGAACACTGAAGCTTTCTTT. Its protein product is CASSLAYGDGNTEAFF.

This sequence joins TRBV2 and TRBJ2-7; D is tentatively TRBD1 or TRBD2 (5 bases each). V lost 3 bases and J 6 bases, leaving 15 bases between the germline ends. The CDR3 is 14 residues long. CDR1 SNHLY and CDR2 FYNNEI come from the germline V gene. CDR3 nucleotides: TGTGCCAGCAGTGAGCAGAGAGGGGTCCGCGAGCAGTACTTC. It codes for CASSEQRGVREQYF.